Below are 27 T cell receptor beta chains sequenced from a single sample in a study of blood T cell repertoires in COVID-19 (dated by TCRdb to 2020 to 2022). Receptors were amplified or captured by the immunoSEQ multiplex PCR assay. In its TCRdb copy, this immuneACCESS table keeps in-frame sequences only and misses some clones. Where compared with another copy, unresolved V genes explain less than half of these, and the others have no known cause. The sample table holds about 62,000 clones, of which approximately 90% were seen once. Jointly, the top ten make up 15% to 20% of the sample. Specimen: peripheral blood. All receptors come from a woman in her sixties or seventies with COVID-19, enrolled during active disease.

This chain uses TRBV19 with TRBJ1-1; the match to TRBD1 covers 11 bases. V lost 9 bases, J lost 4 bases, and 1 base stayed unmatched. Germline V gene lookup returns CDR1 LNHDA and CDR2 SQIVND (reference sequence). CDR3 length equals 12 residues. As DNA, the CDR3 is TGTGCCAGGGGACAGGGGGGCACTGAAGCTTTCTTT. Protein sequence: CARGQGGTEAFF.

The CDR3 is CASSPDRGFNQPQHF. The CDR3 DNA sequence: TGTGCCAGCAGCCCTGACAGGGGATTCAATCAGCCCCAGCATTTT. V gene TRBV7-2 combines with J gene TRBJ1-5; TRBD1 matches 8 bases. The CDR3 contains 15 residues. With 5 bases clipped from V and 3 bases from J, the junction kept 6 bases outside the gene matches. Per the germline V gene, CDR1 is SGHTA and CDR2 is FQGNSA.

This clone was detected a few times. The CDR3 bases are TGTGCCAGCAGTCCCGACCCCGCTAGCGGGAGCGTCTTCAATGAGCAGTTCTTC. It specifies CASSPDPASGSVFNEQFF. The chain has TRBV6-6 and TRBJ2-1, with 10 bases aligning to TRBD2. This CDR3 is built from 18 residues. The trim removed 5 bases at V and 6 bases at J, leaving 16 bases unmatched. The germline V gene encodes CDR1 MNHNY and CDR2 SVGAGI (reference sequence).

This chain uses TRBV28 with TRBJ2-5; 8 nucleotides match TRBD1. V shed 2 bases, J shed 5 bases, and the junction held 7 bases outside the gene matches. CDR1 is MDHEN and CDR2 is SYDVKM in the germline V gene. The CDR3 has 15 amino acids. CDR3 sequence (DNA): TGTGCCAGCAGTTTAAGGTCAGGGGGCCGGGAGACCCAGTACTTC. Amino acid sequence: CASSLRSGGRETQYF.

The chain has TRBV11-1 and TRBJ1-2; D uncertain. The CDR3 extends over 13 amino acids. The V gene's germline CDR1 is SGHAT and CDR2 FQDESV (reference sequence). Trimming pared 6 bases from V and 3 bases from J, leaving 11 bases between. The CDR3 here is CASSSPPDYGYTF. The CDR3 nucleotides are TGTGCCAGCAGTTCCCCACCGGACTATGGCTACACCTTC.

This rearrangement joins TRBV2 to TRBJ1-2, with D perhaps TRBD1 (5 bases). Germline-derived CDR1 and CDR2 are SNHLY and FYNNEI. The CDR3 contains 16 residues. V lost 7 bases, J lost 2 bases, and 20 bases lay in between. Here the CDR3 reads CASNEGGAGVNYGYTF. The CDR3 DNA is TGTGCCAGCAACGAAGGTGGTGCGGGGGTGAACTATGGCTACACCTTC.

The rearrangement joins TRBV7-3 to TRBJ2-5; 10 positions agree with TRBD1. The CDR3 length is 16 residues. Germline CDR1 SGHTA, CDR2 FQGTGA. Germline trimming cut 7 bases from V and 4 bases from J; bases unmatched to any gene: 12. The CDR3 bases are TGTGCCAGCACCCACGACAGGGGGCGCGGAGGAGAGACCCAGTACTTC. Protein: CASTHDRGRGGETQYF.

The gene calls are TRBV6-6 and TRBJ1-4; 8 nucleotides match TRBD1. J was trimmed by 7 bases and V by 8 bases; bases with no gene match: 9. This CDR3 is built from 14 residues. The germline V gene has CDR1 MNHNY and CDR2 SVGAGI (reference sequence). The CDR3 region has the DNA TGTGCCAGCGGAGGGGGCAGGGGGCGTGAAAAACTGTTTTTT. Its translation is CASGGGRGREKLFF.

The CDR3 region is CASGFGGVGAFF. DNA of the CDR3: TGTGCTAGTGGTTTCGGGGGGGTTGGAGCTTTCTTT. The rearrangement links TRBV12-5 to TRBJ1-1, with a weak D call TRBD1 (5 bases). Trimming pared 3 bases from V and 10 bases from J, leaving 12 bases between. Germline assignment: CDR1 LGHNT and CDR2 FRNRAP. The CDR3 covers 12 residues.

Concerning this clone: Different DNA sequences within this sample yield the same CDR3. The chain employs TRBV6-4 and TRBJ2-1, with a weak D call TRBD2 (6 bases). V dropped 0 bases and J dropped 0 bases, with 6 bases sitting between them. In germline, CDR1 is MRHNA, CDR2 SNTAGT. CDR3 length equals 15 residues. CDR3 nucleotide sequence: TGTGCCAGCAGTGACTCTAGCGGCTCCTACAATGAGCAGTTCTTC. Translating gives CASSDSSGSYNEQFF.

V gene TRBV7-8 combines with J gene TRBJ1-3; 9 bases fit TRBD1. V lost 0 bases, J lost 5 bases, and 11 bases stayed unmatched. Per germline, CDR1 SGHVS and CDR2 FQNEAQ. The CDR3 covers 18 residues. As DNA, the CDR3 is TGTGCCAGCAGCTTAGCGAGTCTCACAGGGGGCTCCAGAAACACCATATATTTT. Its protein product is CASSLASLTGGSRNTIYF.

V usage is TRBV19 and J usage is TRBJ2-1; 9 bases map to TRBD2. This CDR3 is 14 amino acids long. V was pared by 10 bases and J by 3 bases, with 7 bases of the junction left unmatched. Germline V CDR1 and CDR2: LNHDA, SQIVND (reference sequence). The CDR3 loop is CATRGAGGYNEQFF. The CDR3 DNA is TGTGCCACCCGAGGAGCGGGGGGCTACAATGAGCAGTTCTTC.

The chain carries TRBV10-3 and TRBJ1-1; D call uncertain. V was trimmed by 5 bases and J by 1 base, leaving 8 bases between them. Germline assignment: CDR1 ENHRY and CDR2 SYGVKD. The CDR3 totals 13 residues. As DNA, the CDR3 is TGTGCCATCAGTCTAGACCGGAACACTGAAGCTTTCTTT. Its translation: CAISLDRNTEAFF.

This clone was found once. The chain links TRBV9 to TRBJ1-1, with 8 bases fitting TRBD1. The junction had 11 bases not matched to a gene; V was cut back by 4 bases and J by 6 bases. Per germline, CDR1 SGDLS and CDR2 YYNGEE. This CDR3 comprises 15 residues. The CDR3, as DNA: TGTGCCAGCAGCCCAAGACAGGGGAAAAATTCTGAAGCTTTCTTT. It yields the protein CASSPRQGKNSEAFF.

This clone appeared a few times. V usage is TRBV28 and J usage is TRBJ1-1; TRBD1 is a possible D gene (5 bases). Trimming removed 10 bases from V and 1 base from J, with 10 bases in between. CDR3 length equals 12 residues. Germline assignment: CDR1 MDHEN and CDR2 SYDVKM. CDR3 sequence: CAIQQGNTEAFF. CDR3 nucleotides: TGTGCCATCCAGCAGGGGAACACTGAAGCTTTCTTT.

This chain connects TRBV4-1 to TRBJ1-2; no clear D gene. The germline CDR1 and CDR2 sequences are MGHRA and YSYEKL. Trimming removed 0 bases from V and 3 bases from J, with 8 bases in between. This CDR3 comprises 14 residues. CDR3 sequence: CASSQDHGDYGYTF. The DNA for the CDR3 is TGCGCCAGCAGCCAAGATCATGGAGACTATGGCTACACCTTC.

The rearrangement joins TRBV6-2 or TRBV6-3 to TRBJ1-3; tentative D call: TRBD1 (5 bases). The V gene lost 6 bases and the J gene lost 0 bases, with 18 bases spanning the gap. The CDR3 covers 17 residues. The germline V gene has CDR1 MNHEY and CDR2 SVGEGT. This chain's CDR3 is CASSRAADRYSGNTIYF. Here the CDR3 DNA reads TGTGCCAGCAGCCGGGCAGCCGACAGATACTCTGGAAACACCATATATTTT.

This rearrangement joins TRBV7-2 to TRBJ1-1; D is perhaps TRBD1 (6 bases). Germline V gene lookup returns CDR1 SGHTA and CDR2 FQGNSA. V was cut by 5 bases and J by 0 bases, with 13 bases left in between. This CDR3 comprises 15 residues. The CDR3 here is CASSRLRGMNTEAFF. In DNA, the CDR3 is TGTGCCAGCAGCCGGCTCAGGGGAATGAACACTGAAGCTTTCTTT.

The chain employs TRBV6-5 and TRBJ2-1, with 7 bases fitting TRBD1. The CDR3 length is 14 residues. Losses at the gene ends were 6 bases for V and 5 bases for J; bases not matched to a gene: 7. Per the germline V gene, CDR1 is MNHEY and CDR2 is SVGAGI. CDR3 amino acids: CASRGTVLNNEQFF. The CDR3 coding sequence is TGTGCCAGCAGGGGGACAGTACTTAACAATGAGCAGTTCTTC.

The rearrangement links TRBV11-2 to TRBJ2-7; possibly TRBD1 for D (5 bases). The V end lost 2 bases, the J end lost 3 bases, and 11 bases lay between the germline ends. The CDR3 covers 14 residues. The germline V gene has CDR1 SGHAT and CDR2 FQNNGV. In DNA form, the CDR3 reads TGTGCCAGCAGCTTATTAAGGGGAAACTACGAGCAGTACTTC. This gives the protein CASSLLRGNYEQYF.

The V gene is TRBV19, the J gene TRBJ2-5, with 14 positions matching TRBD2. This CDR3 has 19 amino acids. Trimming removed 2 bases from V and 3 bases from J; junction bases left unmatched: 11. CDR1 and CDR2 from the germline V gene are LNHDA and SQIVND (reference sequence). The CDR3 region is CASSINKRPGLAGEETQYF. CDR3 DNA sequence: TGTGCCAGTAGTATAAATAAGAGACCGGGACTAGCGGGAGAAGAGACCCAGTACTTC.

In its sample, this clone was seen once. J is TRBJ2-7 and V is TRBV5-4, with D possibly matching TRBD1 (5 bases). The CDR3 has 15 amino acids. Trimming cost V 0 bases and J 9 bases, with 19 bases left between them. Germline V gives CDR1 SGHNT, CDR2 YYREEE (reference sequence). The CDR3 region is CASSLGPDSSRGQYF. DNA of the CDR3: TGTGCCAGCAGCTTGGGCCCAGACAGCAGCCGTGGGCAGTACTTC. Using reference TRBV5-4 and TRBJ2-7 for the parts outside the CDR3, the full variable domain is ETGVTQSPTHLIKTRGQQVTLRCSSQSGHNTVSWYQQALGQGPQFIFQYYREEENGRGNFPPRFSGLQFPNYSSELNVNALELDDSALYLCASSLGPDSSRGQYFGPGTRLTVT.

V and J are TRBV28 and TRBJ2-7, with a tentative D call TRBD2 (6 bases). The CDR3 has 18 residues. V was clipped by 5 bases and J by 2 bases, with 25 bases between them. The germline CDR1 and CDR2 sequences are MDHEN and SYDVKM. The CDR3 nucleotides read TGTGCCAGCAGTATCCCCGGGGCCCCGACTAGAAAGGCCTACGAGCAGTACTTC. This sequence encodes CASSIPGAPTRKAYEQYF. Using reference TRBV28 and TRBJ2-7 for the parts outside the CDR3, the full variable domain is DVKVTQSSRYLVKRTGEKVFLECVQDMDHENMFWYRQDPGLGLRLIYFSYDVKMKEKGDIPEGYSVSREKKERFSLILESASTNQTSMYLCASSIPGAPTRKAYEQYFGPGTRLTVT.

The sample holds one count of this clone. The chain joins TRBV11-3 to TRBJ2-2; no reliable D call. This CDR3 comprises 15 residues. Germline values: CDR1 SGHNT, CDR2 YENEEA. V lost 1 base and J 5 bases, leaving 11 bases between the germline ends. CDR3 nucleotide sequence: TGTGCCAGCAGCTTAGTGGGTAGCTGGACCGGGGAGCTGTTTTTT. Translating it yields CASSLVGSWTGELFF.

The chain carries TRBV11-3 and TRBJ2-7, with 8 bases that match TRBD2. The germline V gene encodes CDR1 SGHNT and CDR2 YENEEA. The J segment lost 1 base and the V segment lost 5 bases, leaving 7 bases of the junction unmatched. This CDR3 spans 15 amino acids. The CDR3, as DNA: TGTGCCAGCAGCCCCGGGAGGGGAAGTTCCTACGAGCAGTACTTC. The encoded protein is CASSPGRGSSYEQYF.

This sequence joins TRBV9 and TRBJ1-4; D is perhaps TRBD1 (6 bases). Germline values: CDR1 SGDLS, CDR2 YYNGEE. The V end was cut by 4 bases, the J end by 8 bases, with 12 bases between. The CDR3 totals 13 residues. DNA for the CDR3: TGTGCCAGCAGCCCCCATACAGGGGAAAAACTGTTTTTT. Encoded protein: CASSPHTGEKLFF.

This CDR3 is CASSRTREAVEQYF. The CDR3 bases are TGTGCCAGCAGCCGTACTAGAGAAGCCGTCGAGCAGTACTTC. V usage is TRBV2 and J usage is TRBJ2-7; D is possibly TRBD2 (5 bases). With 6 bases removed from V and 6 bases from J, the gap between germline ends came to 18 bases. The CDR3 totals 14 residues. Looked up from germline, CDR1 is SNHLY and CDR2 is FYNNEI.